The 2 T cell receptor beta chains below come from one sample, sequenced in a study of CD8 T cells in Susac syndrome (dated by TCRdb to about 2019). The library relied on the immunoSEQ multiplex PCR assay. RNA was extracted with the RNeasy kit and roughly 0.5 to 1 ug was reverse transcribed using random hexamers. TCRdb applied fastp at Q25 and MiXCR to the public reads, then kept only in-frame beta chains. Each entry merges the rows of one CDR3 protein and shows their most common DNA and genes. This sample holds roughly 330,000 distinct CDR3 sequences; about 90% were observed only once. Jointly, the top ten make up around 0.07% of the sample. The material sequenced was CD4+ T cells from PBMCs. These receptors all come from a human donor with multiple sclerosis.

This chain connects TRBV20-1 to TRBJ1-1; D unresolved. Germline CDR1 DFQATT, CDR2 SNEGSKA (reference sequence). V lost 0 bases and J 2 bases, leaving 4 bases between the germline ends. The CDR3 consists of 12 residues. The CDR3 spells CSARDDNTEAFF. In DNA form, the CDR3 reads TGCAGTGCTAGAGATGATAACACTGAAGCTTTCTTT.

This rearrangement joins TRBV5-1 to TRBJ2-5; 7 positions match TRBD2. The CDR3 contains 15 residues. V dropped 4 bases and J dropped 3; count of bases not matched to a gene: 9. From germline, CDR1 is SGHRS and CDR2 YFSETQ. The CDR3 here is CASSVGGGLEETQYF. The CDR3, as DNA: TGCGCCAGCAGCGTTGGTGGAGGACTAGAAGAGACCCAGTACTTC.